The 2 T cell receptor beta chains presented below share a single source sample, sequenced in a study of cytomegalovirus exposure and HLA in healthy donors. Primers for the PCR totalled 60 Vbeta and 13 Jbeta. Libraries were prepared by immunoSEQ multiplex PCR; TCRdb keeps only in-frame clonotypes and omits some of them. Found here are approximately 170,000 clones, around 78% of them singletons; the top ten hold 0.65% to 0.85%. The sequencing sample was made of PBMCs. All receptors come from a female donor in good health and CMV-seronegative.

This CDR3 reads CASSKGHWQSDAQGQGKNQPQHF. For the CDR3, the DNA is TGTGCCAGCAGCAAAGGGCACTGGCAAAGTGATGCCCAAGGACAGGGAAAGAATCAGCCCCAGCATTTT. The chain links TRBV21-1 to TRBJ1-5; TRBD1, the table's D call, lacks a check against the DNA. TRBV21-1 is assigned pseudogene status. CDR3 size: 23 residues.

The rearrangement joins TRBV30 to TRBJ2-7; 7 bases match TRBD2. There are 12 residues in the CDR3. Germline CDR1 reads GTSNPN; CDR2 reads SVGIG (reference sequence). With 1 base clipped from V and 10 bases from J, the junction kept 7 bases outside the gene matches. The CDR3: CAWSGLAVGQYF. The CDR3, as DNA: TGTGCCTGGAGTGGGCTAGCGGTCGGTCAGTACTTC. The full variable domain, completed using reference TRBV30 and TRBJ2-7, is SQTIHQWPATLVQPVGSPLSLECTVEGTSNPNLYWYRQAAGRGLQLLFYSVGIGQISSEVPQNLSASRPQDRQFILSSKKLLLSDSGFYLCAWSGLAVGQYFGPGTRLTVT.